This is a list of T cell receptor beta chains from one sample in a study of CD8+CD57+ T cells in acquired aplastic anemia. TCRdb recomputed calls from the reads with MiXCR, one row per CDR3 protein. The sample records about 160,000 distinct CDR3 sequences, less than 50% being singletons. The source material was sorted CD4+, CD8+, or CD8+CD57+ T cells (not recorded which) from PBMCs. These receptors all stem from a human donor with aplastic anemia. Each CDR3 is given without its conserved first and last residue.

>TRBV7-2|TRBJ2-1
ASSLTTRSEQF
>TRBV7-9|TRBJ1-2
ASSLIGGGDGYT
>TRBV24-1|TRBJ2-7
ATSVEGTRAGGEQY
>TRBV9|TRBJ1-4
ASSIRDEGEKLF
>TRBV10-1|TRBJ1-1
ASSLRQAVTEAF
>TRBV9|TRBJ2-1
ASTGSGRAVNEQF
>TRBV7-9|TRBJ2-7
ASSLALTSRETQC
>TRBV7-8|TRBJ2-1
ASSAGTPWEF
>TRBV30|TRBJ2-7
AWGVLGQIYEQY
>TRBV5-6|TRBJ2-7
ASSHPGTYEQY
>TRBV20-1|TRBJ1-6
SARDVQGRNSPLH
>TRBV7-3|TRBJ2-2
ASSLNPSGANTGELF
>TRBV6-1|TRBJ1-1
ASGRFGAGGTEAF
>TRBV19|TRBJ1-1
ASSIVGQLNTEAF
>TRBV7-8|TRBJ2-7
ASSSGFGTPAAEQY
>TRBV5-1|TRBJ2-1
ASSLGTGGGLGLF
>TRBV19|TRBJ2-3
ASSPTTGGYTDTQY
>TRBV20-1|TRBJ1-5
SASFGQANQPQH
>TRBV7-2|TRBJ2-1
ASSLGTTSNEQF
>TRBV19|TRBJ2-7
ASSTALSGSYEQY
>TRBV11-2|TRBJ1-2
ASSYRGDGSNYGYT
>TRBV27|TRBJ1-1
ASSFTEFNTEAF
>TRBV2|TRBJ2-6
ASSDETGNSGANVLT
>TRBV10-3|TRBJ1-2
AISRTDGYT
>TRBV10-3|TRBJ2-5
ASTSGKETQY
>TRBV15|TRBJ2-5
ATSSFGGGGPDTQY
>TRBV5-5|TRBJ2-5
ASSLGTGGASRETQY
>TRBV19|TRBJ2-7
ASSIGTYYEQY
>TRBV12-3/TRBV12-4|TRBJ1-1
ASTLGHEAF
>TRBV9|TRBJ2-1
ASSADRTNEQF
>TRBV12-3/TRBV12-4|TRBJ2-2
ASSLTTSGPQGELF
>TRBV2|TRBJ1-6
ASTNRLNSPLH
>TRBV12-5|TRBJ2-7
ASGPGTPEQY
>TRBV7-8|TRBJ2-7
ASSLILGGHEQY
>TRBV7-3|TRBJ2-7
ASSPFGEGQDYEQY
>TRBV20-1|TRBJ2-7
SARVLAGGEQY
>TRBV20-1|TRBJ2-5
SARSLPGQEKETQY
>TRBV27|TRBJ1-4
ASTAPGGGKV
>TRBV20-1|TRBJ1-2
SARDWRQPRGYT
>TRBV7-9|TRBJ2-5
ASSLSGRNN
>TRBV10-2|TRBJ2-1
ASGDGGYNEQF
>TRBV3-1|TRBJ2-1
ASVPSGTSADEQF
>TRBV7-2|TRBJ2-7
ASSFDRDYYEQY
>TRBV15|TRBJ2-5
ATSIRRGETQY
>TRBV6-1|TRBJ1-1
ASRTPAGENTEAF
>TRBV2|TRBJ2-7
ASSSWTDVEQY
>TRBV19|TRBJ1-1
ASRLEAF
>TRBV7-2|TRBJ1-1
ASSFTLNTEAF
>TRBV29-1|TRBJ2-5
SVAPGLAEETQY
>TRBV20-1|TRBJ1-1
SARARGPTGALTEAF
>TRBV29-1|TRBJ2-5
SVGTDRAEKTQY
>TRBV2|TRBJ2-1
ASSDLGLAGGPVNEQF
>TRBV7-3|TRBJ2-7
ARETEYEQY
>TRBV19|TRBJ2-6
ASSQSEGTVFANVLT
>TRBV2|TRBJ2-6
ASSERHSSGANVLT
>TRBV2|TRBJ2-7
ASSDRKGIEQY
>TRBV7-6|TRBJ2-1
ASSSTSGSHEQF
>TRBV5-6|TRBJ1-2
ASSLPPGSPRPSYGYT